The source of this TCR beta chain is a study of blood T cell repertoires in COVID-19. As for the study in general: The United States, Italy and Spain provided the acute and convalescent COVID-19 samples.

The repertoire was sequenced with immunoSEQ multiplex PCR; TCRdb's copy has only in-frame clones and lacks some. The table lists 150,000 or so clones, roughly 85% of them singletons. Germline lookup yields CDR1 KGHSH and CDR2 LQKENI. This CDR3 comprises 19 residues. With 3 bases removed from V and 5 bases from J, the gap between germline ends came to 23 bases. Recovered participants had two consecutive negative NP/OP PCR tests, healthcare professional clearance, or symptom resolution. This sequence was found in a man aged 60-69 years who had recovered from COVID-19. The rearrangement uses TRBV18 and TRBJ1-6; D is possibly TRBD1 (5 bases). The sample was PBMCs or T cells enriched from blood (not recorded which). CDR3 sequence (DNA): TGTGCCAGCTCACCGGCCTCGGGGGGTAGGGGCTCTAATAATTCACCCCTCCACTTT. Protein sequence: CASSPASGGRGSNNSPLHF.